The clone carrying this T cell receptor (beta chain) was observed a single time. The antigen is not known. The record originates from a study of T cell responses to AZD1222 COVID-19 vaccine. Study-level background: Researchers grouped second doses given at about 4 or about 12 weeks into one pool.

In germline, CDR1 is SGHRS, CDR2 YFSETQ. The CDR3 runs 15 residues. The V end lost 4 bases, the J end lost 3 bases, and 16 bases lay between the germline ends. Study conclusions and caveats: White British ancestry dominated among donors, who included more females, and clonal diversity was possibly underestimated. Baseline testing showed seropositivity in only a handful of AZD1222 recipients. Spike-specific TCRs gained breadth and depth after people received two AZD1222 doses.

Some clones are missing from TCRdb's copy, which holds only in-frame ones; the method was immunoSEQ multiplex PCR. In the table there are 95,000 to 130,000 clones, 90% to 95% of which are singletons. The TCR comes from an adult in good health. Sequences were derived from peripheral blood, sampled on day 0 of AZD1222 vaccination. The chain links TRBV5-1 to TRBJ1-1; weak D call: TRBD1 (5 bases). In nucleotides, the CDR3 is TGCGCCAGCAGCCGAGGCGACAGCAGAGACACTGAAGCTTTCTTT. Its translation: CASSRGDSRDTEAFF.